One T cell receptor (beta chain) is described in this entry. Its matching antigen is unknown. Looked up from germline, CDR1 is DFQATT and CDR2 is SNEGSKA (reference sequence). The CDR3 is 12 amino acids. This record belongs to a study of post-analysis software for immune sequencing data. Study as a whole: Patients with relapsing-remitting, secondary progressive and progressive-relapsing multiple sclerosis courses were all represented. Study-wide findings and caveats: Five TRBV segments (TRBV5-6, TRBV5-1 and TRBV20-1 among them) occurred more frequently in patients than in controls. Those with multiple sclerosis, the patient group, showed significantly lower normalized Chao1 diversity than controls.

Incorporated into the TCR beta cDNA libraries were unique molecular identifiers, which served to reduce PCR and sequencing biases. T cells, about 0.85 to 11 million of them, yielded some 500,000 cDNA molecules. TCRdb processed the PCR reads anew with MiXCR; each CDR3 protein has one entry. The data show about 820,000 distinct CDR3 sequences, 53% seen once. Sequencing used blood. The TCR comes from a girl aged 10 to 17 with multiple sclerosis. This chain joins TRBV20-1 and TRBJ2-4, with a possible D match to TRBD2 (6 bases). The J call may be faulty, since TRBJ2-7 better matches the DNA end. The CDR3 reads CSVSTSRNEQYF. The DNA of the CDR3 is TGCAGTGTCTCGACTAGTAGGAACGAGCAGTACTTC.